The T cell receptor beta chain described here comes from a study of early T cells in non-severe SARS-CoV-2 infection. At the level of the study: Sequenced bulk RNA came from whole blood that was unsorted, and chains were unpaired.

The germline V and J ends were trimmed by 4 bases and 0 bases, with 11 bases remaining between them. CDR3 length: 16 amino acids. Germline CDR1 SGHNT, CDR2 YYREEE (reference sequence). This clonotype was recorded at least ten times. The antigen is unknown. Overall study findings and caveats: Matching against VDJdb likely underestimated virus-specific expansions, favoring anti-spike CD8.

Individually, cDNA molecules had unique molecular identifiers attached to them. A single record per CDR3 protein comes from TCRdb applying MiXCR to the 5' RACE reads. The table includes 50,000 to 65,000 distinct CDR3 sequences, roughly 18% detected once. The origin of this receptor is an adult who was a healthcare worker with PCR-confirmed SARS-CoV-2 infection or an uninfected control (not recorded which). The rearrangement uses TRBV5-4 and TRBJ2-6; D possibly corresponds to TRBD1 (5 bases). The sequences come from whole blood, collected at baseline. The CDR3 loop is CASSPRQLSGANVLTF. The CDR3 nucleotides read TGTGCCAGCAGCCCTAGACAGCTCTCTGGGGCCAACGTCCTGACTTTC.